A selection of T cell receptor beta chains follows, all from one sample in a study of early T cells in non-severe SARS-CoV-2 infection. TCRdb recomputed calls from the 5' RACE reads with MiXCR, one row per CDR3 protein. The sample holds approximately 31,000 distinct CDR3 sequences; 5.7% are singletons and the top ten take 5.5% to 8%. Sequenced input: whole blood. The receptors were gathered from an adult who was a healthcare worker with PCR-confirmed SARS-CoV-2 infection or an uninfected control (not recorded which). Each CDR3 is given with its conserved first and last residue. Each record gives: V gene, J gene, D gene, clone size, CDR3 protein, CDR3 DNA. The D gene is left open where the match is weak. For some rows the clone size is stated as once, few or many, or as a class when expanded; others skip it.

TRBV3-1	TRBJ2-5	-	-	CASSQPSVARAETQYF	TGTGCCAGCAGCCAACCCTCGGTAGCTCGAGCGGAGACCCAGTACTTC
TRBV20-1	TRBJ2-3	-	many	CSARGVGAPSTDTQYF	TGCAGTGCTAGAGGGGTCGGAGCCCCTAGCACAGATACGCAGTATTTT
TRBV19	TRBJ2-7	-	many	CASSRQHALYEQYF	TGTGCCAGTAGTCGACAGCATGCTCTCTACGAGCAGTACTTC
TRBV28	TRBJ1-5	-	few	CASTLLQSNQPQHF	TGTGCCAGCACCCTTTTACAGTCGAATCAGCCCCAGCATTTT
TRBV20-1	TRBJ2-7	TRBD1	many	CSATTGTGFPEQYF	TGCAGTGCGACCACCGGGACAGGCTTCCCGGAGCAGTACTTC
TRBV6-5	TRBJ2-7	TRBD1	many	CASSYRGQGTYEQYF	TGTGCCAGCAGTTACCGCGGACAGGGAACCTACGAGCAGTACTTC
TRBV5-6	TRBJ1-2	-	many	CASSLGQPSYGYTF	TGTGCCAGCAGCCTTGGACAGCCATCCTATGGCTACACCTTC
TRBV7-3	TRBJ2-1	-	many	CASSSTESEQFF	TGTGCCAGCAGCTCTACCGAGAGTGAGCAGTTCTTC
TRBV28	TRBJ2-7	-	-	CASSRTAYEQYF	TGTGCCAGCAGTCGGACGGCCTACGAGCAGTACTTC
TRBV6-5	TRBJ1-4	-	many	CASSYSRTTNEKLFF	TGTGCCAGCAGTTACTCGCGGACAACTAATGAAAAACTGTTTTTT
TRBV2	TRBJ1-1	-	few	CASRRTEVAEAFF	TGTGCCAGCAGGCGGACAGAAGTAGCTGAAGCTTTCTTT
TRBV2	TRBJ2-3	-	many	CASSLDTLYTDTQYF	TGTGCCAGCAGCCTGGACACACTTTACACAGATACGCAGTATTTT
TRBV20-1	TRBJ1-5	-	few	CSAREWGSRDQPQHF	TGCAGTGCTAGAGAATGGGGAAGTAGGGATCAGCCCCAGCATTTT
TRBV6-5	TRBJ2-7	-	many	CASSRAGISYEQYF	TGTGCCAGCAGCCGGGCAGGGATTTCTTACGAGCAGTACTTC
TRBV20-1	TRBJ2-2	TRBD2	many	CSANTGLAGGELFF	TGCAGTGCCAACACCGGACTAGCCGGCGGGGAGCTGTTTTTT
TRBV7-9	TRBJ2-3	-	many	CASSLAGVSADTQYF	TGTGCCAGCAGCTTAGCAGGGGTCAGTGCCGATACGCAGTATTTT
TRBV12-3/TRBV12-4	TRBJ2-3	TRBD2	many	CASSFGTSGRADTQYF	TGTGCCAGCAGTTTCGGGACTAGCGGGAGAGCAGATACGCAGTATTTT
TRBV28	TRBJ1-2	-	many	CASSLGQGLSYGYTF	TGTGCCAGCAGTTTGGGTCAGGGACTCTCCTATGGCTACACCTTC
TRBV28	TRBJ2-3	-	many	CASRLRGLSTDTQYF	TGTGCCAGCAGATTGAGAGGGTTGTCCACAGATACGCAGTATTTT
TRBV20-1	TRBJ1-5	-	-	CSARLRVNQPQHF	TGCAGTGCTAGACTAAGGGTTAATCAGCCCCAGCATTTT
TRBV4-2	TRBJ2-5	-	many	CASSQGGRDQETQYF	TGTGCCAGCAGCCAAGGAGGGCGGGACCAAGAGACCCAGTACTTC
TRBV19	TRBJ2-1	-	many	CASSARTASYNEQFF	TGTGCCAGTAGTGCCCGCACGGCCTCCTACAATGAGCAGTTCTTC
TRBV25-1	TRBJ2-1	TRBD2	many	CASHSGRKELF	TGTGCCAGCCATAGCGGGAGGAAAGAGTTGTTC
TRBV4-1	TRBJ2-1	-	few	CASSQAPRANTRNEQFF	TGCGCCAGCAGCCAAGCCCCCCGGGCAAACACTCGCAATGAGCAGTTCTTC
TRBV7-9	TRBJ2-3	-	-	CAAGNTDTQYF	TGTGCGGCGGGCAACACAGATACGCAGTATTTT
TRBV6-6	TRBJ2-7	-	many	CASSGPSYEQYF	TGTGCCAGCTCAGGACCCTCCTACGAGCAGTACTTC
TRBV7-7	TRBJ2-1	-	-	CASSLEGAEQFF	TGTGCCAGCAGCTTAGAAGGGGCGGAGCAGTTCTTC
TRBV12-3/TRBV12-4	TRBJ2-1	-	many	CASSFRGEQFF	TGTGCCAGCAGTTTTCGAGGTGAGCAGTTCTTC
TRBV6-6	TRBJ2-7	-	many	CASSGTAYEQYF	TGTGCCAGCAGCGGGACGGCCTACGAGCAGTACTTC
TRBV12-3/TRBV12-4	TRBJ2-3	-	many	CASSLNGGGGTDTQYF	TGTGCCAGCAGCCTTAATGGGGGCGGGGGCACAGATACGCAGTATTTT